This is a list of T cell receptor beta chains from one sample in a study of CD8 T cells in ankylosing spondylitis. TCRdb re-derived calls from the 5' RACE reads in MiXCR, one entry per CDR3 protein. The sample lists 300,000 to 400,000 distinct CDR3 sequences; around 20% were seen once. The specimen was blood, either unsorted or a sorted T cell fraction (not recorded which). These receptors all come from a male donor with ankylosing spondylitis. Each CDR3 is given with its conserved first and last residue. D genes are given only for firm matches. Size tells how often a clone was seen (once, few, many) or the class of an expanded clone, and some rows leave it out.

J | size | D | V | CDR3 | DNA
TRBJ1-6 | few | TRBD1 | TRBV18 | CASSPAGQGRSPLHF | TGTGCCAGCTCACCGGCCGGACAGGGTCGATCACCCCTCCACTTT
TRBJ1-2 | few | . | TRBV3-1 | CASSQEPVYGYTF | TGTGCCAGCAGCCAAGAGCCGGTGTATGGCTACACCTTC
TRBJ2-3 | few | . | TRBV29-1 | CSVESLARGTDTQYF | TGCAGCGTTGAGTCCCTAGCTAGGGGCACAGATACGCAGTATTTT
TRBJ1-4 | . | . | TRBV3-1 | CASSQLDSSNEKLFF | TGTGCCAGCAGCCAACTGGACAGTTCTAATGAAAAACTGTTTTTT
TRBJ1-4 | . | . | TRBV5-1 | CASSLEPDRNEKLFF | TGCGCCAGCAGCTTGGAGCCCGATCGTAATGAAAAACTGTTTTTT
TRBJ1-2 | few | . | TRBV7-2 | CASSLPRVDYGYTF | TGTGCCAGCAGCTTACCCCGTGTTGACTATGGCTACACCTTC
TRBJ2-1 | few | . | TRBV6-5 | CASSYSDRRGVDLYNEQFF | TGTGCCAGCAGTTACTCGGACAGGAGGGGGGTGGACCTTTACAATGAGCAGTTCTTC
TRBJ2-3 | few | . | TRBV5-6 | CASSLSGVGTQYF | TGTGCCAGCAGCTTGTCGGGAGTAGGTACGCAGTATTTT
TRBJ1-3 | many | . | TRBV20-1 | CSARGLGNTIYF | TGCAGTGCTAGAGGGCTCGGAAACACCATATATTTT
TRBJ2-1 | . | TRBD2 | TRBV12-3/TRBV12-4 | CASSPKWSGNYNEQFF | TGTGCCAGCAGCCCCAAGTGGAGCGGGAACTACAATGAGCAGTTCTTC
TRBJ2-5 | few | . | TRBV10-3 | CAIRTERTQYF | TGTGCCATCAGGACTGAGAGGACCCAGTACTTC
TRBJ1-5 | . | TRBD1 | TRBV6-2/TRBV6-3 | CASTPDRPVPQHF | TGTGCCAGCACCCCGGACAGGCCGGTGCCCCAGCATTTT
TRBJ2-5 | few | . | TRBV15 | CATSRGSRAQYF | TGTGCCACCAGCAGAGGTTCTCGAGCCCAGTACTTC
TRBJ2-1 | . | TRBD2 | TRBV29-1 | CSVGTSGQLNEQFF | TGCAGCGTAGGGACTAGCGGACAGCTAAATGAGCAGTTCTTC
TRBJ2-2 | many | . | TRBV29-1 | CSGGQNTGELFF | TGCAGCGGGGGACAGAACACCGGGGAGCTGTTTTTT
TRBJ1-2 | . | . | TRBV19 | CASSGTATSYGYTF | TGTGCCAGTAGCGGGACGGCCACCTCCTATGGCTACACCTTC
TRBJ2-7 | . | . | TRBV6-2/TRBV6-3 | CATANGANYEQYF | TGTGCCACTGCCAACGGGGCTAACTACGAGCAGTACTTC